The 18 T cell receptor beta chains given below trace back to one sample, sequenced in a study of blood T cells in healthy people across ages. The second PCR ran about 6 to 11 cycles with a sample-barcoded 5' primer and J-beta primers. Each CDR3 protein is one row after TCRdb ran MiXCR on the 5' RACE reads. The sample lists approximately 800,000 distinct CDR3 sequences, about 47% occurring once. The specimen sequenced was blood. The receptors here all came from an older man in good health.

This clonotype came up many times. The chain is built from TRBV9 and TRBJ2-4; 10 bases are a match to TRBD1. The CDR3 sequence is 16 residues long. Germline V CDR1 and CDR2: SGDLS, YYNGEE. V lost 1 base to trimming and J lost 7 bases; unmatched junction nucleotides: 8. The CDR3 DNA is TGTGCCAGCAGCGTATCGGACAGGGGGGCCTGGAACATTCAGTACTTC. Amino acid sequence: CASSVSDRGAWNIQYF.

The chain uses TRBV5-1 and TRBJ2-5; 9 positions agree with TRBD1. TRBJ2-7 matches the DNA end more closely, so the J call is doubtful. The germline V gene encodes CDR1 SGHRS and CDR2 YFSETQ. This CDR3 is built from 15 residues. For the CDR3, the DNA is TGCGCCAGCAGCTTGGACGGGACAGGGTACTGCGAGCAGTACTTC. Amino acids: CASSLDGTGYCEQYF.

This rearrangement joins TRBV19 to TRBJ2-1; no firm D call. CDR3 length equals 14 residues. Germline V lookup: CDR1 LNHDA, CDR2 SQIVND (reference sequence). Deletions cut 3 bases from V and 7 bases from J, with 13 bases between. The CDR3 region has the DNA TGTGCCAGTAGTATTGGGGATCTCTCGAATGAGCAGTTCTTC. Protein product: CASSIGDLSNEQFF.

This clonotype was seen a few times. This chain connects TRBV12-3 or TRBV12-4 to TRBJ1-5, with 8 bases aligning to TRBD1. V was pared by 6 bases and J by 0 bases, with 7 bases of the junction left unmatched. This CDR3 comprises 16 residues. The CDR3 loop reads CASSAGTGYSNQPQHF. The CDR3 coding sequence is TGTGCCAGCAGCGCCGGGACAGGATATAGCAATCAGCCCCAGCATTTT.

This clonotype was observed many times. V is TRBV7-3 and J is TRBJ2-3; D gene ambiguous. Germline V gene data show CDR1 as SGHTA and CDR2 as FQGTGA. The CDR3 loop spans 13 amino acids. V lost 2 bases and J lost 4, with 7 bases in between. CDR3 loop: CASSLFAADTQYF. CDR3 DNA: TGTGCCAGCAGCTTATTTGCGGCAGATACGCAGTATTTT.

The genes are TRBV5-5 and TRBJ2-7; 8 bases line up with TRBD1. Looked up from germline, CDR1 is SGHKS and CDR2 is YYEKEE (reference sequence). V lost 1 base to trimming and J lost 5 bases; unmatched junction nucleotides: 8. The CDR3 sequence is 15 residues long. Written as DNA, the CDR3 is TGTGCCAGCAGCTTGATGGCAGGGGGCTTTGACGAGCAGTACTTC. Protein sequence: CASSLMAGGFDEQYF. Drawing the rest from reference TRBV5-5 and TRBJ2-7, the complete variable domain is DAGVTQSPTHLIKTRGQQVTLRCSPISGHKSVSWYQQVLGQGPQFIFQYYEKEERGRGNFPDRFSARQFPNYSSELNVNALLLGDSALYLCASSLMAGGFDEQYFGPGTRLTVT.

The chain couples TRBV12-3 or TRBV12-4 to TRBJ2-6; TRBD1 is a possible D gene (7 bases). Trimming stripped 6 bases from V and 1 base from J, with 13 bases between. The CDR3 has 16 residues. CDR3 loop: CASSRQGLSGANVLTF. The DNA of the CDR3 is TGTGCCAGCAGCCGACAGGGACTTTCTGGGGCCAACGTCCTGACTTTC.

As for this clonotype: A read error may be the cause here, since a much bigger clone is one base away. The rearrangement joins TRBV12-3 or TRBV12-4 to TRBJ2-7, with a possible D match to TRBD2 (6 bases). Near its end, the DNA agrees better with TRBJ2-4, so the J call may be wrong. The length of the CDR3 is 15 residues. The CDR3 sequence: CASSPTGGKTSIQYF. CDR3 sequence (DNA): TGTGCCAGCAGTCCGACTGGCGGGAAAACTAGCATTCAGTACTTC.

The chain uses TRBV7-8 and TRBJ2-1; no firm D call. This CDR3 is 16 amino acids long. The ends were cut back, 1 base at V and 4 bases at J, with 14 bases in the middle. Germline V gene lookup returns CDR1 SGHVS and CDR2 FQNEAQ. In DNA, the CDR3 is TGTGCCAGCAGCTTAGGGAACAGATTTTCGTACAATGAGCAGTTCTTC. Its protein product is CASSLGNRFSYNEQFF. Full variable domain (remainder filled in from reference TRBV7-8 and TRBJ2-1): GAGVSQSPRYKVAKRGQDVALRCDPISGHVSLFWYQQALGQGPEFLTYFQNEAQLDKSGLPSDRFFAERPEGSVSTLKIQRTQQEDSAVYLCASSLGNRFSYNEQFFGPGTRLTVL.

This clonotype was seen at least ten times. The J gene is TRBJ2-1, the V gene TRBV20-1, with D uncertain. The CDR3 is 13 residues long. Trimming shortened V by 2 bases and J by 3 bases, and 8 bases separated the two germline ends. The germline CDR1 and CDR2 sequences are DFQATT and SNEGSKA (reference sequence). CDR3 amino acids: CSARMWNYNEQFF. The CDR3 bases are TGCAGTGCTAGAATGTGGAACTACAATGAGCAGTTCTTC.

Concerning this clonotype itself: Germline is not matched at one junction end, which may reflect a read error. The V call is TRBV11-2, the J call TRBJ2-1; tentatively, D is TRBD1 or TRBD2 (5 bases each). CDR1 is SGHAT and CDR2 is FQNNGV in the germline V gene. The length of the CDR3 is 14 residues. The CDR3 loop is CASSTRDHNNDQFF. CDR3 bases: TGTGCCAGCAGCACCAGGGACCACAACAATGATCAGTTCTTC.

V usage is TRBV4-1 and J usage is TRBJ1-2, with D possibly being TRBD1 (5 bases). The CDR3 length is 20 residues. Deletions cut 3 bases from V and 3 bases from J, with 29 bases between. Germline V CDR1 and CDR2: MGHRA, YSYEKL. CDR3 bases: TGCGCCAGCAGCCATTACCTCACGGGGGTGGTCCGGATCATCGACTATGGCTACACCTTC. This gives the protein CASSHYLTGVVRIIDYGYTF.

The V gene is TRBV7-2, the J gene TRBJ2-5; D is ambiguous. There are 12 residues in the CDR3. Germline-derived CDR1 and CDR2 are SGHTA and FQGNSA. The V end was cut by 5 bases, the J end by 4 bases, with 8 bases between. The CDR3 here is CASSALLETQYF. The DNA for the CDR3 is TGTGCCAGCAGCGCCTTACTAGAGACCCAGTACTTC.

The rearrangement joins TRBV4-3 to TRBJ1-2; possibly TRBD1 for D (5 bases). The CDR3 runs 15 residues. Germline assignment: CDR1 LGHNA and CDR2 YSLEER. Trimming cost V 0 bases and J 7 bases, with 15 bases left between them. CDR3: CASSQDSGPRGGYTF. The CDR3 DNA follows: TGCGCCAGCAGCCAAGATTCGGGGCCGCGGGGTGGCTACACCTTC.

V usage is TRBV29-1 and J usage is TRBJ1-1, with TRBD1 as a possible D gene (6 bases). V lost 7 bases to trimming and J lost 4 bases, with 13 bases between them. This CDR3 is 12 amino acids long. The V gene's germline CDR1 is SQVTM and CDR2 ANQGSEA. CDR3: CSAVQGPTEAFF. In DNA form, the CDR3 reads TGCAGCGCTGTGCAGGGGCCCACTGAAGCTTTCTTT. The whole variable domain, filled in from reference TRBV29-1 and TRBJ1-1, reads SAVISQKPSRDICQRGTSLTIQCQVDSQVTMMFWYRQQPGQSLTLIATANQGSEATYESGFVIDKFPISRPNLTFSTLTVSNMSPEDSSIYLCSAVQGPTEAFFGQGTRLTVV.

In DNA, the CDR3 is TGCAGTGCTAGAGGAAGGGGCGGAAGAACCTACGAGCAGTACTTC. This encodes CSARGRGGRTYEQYF. The genes are TRBV20-1 and TRBJ2-7, with D maybe TRBD1 (5 bases). The germline gives CDR1 DFQATT, CDR2 SNEGSKA (reference sequence). V was cut by 1 base and J by 2 bases, with 15 bases left in between. The CDR3 spans 15 residues.

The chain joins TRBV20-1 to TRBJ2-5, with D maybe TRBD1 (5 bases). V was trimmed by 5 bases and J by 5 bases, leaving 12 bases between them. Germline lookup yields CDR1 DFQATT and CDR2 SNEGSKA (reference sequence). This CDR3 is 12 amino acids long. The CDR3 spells CSARRGAETQYF. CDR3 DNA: TGCAGTGCTCGAAGGGGTGCGGAGACCCAGTACTTC.

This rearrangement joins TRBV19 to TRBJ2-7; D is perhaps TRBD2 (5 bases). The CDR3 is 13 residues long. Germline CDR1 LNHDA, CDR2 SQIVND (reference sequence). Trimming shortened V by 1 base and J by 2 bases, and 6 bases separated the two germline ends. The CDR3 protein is CASSIVGAYEQYF. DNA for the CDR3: TGTGCCAGTAGTATAGTCGGGGCCTACGAGCAGTACTTC.